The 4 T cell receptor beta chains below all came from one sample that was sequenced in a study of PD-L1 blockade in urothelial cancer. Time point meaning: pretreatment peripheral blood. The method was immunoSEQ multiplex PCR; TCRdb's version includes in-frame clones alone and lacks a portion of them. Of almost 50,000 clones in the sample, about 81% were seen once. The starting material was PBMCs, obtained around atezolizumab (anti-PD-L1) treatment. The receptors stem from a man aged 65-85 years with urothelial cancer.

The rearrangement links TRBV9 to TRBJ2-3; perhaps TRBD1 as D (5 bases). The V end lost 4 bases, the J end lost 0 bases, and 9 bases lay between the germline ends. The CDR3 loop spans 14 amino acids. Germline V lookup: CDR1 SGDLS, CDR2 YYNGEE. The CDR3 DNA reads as TGTGCCAGCAGCTACGACAGTAGCACAGATACGCAGTATTTT. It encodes CASSYDSSTDTQYF.

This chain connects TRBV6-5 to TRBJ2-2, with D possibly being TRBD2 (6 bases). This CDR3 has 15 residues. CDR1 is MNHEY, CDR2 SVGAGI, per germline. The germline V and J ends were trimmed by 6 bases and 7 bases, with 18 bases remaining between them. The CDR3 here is CASRPGAEGVGELFF. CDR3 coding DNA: TGTGCCAGCAGACCGGGAGCGGAAGGGGTCGGGGAGCTGTTTTTT.

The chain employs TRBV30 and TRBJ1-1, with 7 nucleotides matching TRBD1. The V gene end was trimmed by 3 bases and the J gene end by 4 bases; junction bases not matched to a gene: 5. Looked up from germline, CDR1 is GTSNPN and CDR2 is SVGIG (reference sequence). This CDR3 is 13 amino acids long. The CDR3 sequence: CAWRAQGRTEAFF. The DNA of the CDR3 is TGTGCCTGGAGGGCACAGGGGCGCACTGAAGCTTTCTTT.

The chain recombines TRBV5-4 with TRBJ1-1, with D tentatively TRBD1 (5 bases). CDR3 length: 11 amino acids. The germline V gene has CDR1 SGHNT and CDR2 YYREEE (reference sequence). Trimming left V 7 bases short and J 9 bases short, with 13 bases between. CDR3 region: CASRQGGKAFF. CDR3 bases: TGTGCCAGCCGGCAGGGAGGGAAAGCTTTCTTT.